This is a list of T cell receptor beta chains from one sample in a study of T cells in Graves' hyperthyroidism and ophthalmopathy. TCRdb redid the calling of the multiplex PCR reads with MiXCR, one entry per CDR3 protein. The sample holds under 750,000 distinct CDR3 sequences; roughly 20% are singletons and the top ten take about a sixth. Sequencing was carried out using blood. These receptor sequences come from a woman between 45 and 60 years old with Graves' hyperthyroidism that later progressed to Graves' ophthalmopathy. CDR3s include the opening cysteine and the closing phenylalanine or tryptophan. Fields, in order: clone size, D gene, V gene, J gene, CDR3 DNA, CDR3 protein. D genes are given only for firm matches. A row's size may be missing; if present it is once, few, many or a size class.

NA	NA	TRBV5-6	TRBJ2-1	TGTGCCAGCAGTGGATTGGGCAGGAGAACCTACAATGAGCAGTTCTTC	CASSGLGRRTYNEQFF
many	NA	TRBV5-1	TRBJ2-2	TGTGCCAGCAGCTTAGCGACAGGGGAGCTGTTTTTT	CASSLATGELFF
NA	NA	TRBV6-2/TRBV6-3	TRBJ1-2	TGTGCCAGCAGTTACGTGGGAGTCCAATATGGCTACACCTTC	CASSYVGVQYGYTF
many	NA	TRBV6-2/TRBV6-3	TRBJ2-7	TGTGCCAGCAGTTACTTGTACGAGCAGTACTTC	CASSYLYEQYF
few	NA	TRBV24-1	TRBJ1-2	TGTGCCACCAGTGCCGGGGCGAGTGGCTATGGCTACACCTTC	CATSAGASGYGYTF
many	NA	TRBV30	TRBJ2-7	TGTGCCTGGACTCCTGACAGATTATCCTACGAGCAGTACTTC	CAWTPDRLSYEQYF
few	NA	TRBV6-6	TRBJ2-3	TGTGCCAGCAGTTACTATGGCGGATCCACAGATACGCAGTATTTT	CASSYYGGSTDTQYF
many	NA	TRBV3-1	TRBJ1-1	TGTGCCAGCAGCCCTCTCAGGGGAAGCACTGAAGCTTTCTTT	CASSPLRGSTEAFF
few	NA	TRBV7-8	TRBJ1-2	TGTGCCAGCAGCTTAGCCCGCGCGGTCCGTCCCGTCTACACCTTC	CASSLARAVRPVYTF
NA	NA	TRBV7-9	TRBJ1-2	TGTGCCAGCAGCTCTGCCCGACAGACGGAACTTAACTATGGCTACACCTTC	CASSSARQTELNYGYTF
many	TRBD1	TRBV10-2	TRBJ2-1	TGCGCCAGCAATGAGGGACAGTTCAATGAGCAGTTCTTC	CASNEGQFNEQFF
NA	TRBD1	TRBV29-1	TRBJ2-3	TGCAGCGTACTCACAGGGGGAGAAGATACGCAGTATTTT	CSVLTGGEDTQYF
NA	NA	TRBV12-3/TRBV12-4	TRBJ2-7	TGTGCCAGCAGTCCCGGGACCGGGCGGTCCCACGAGCAGTACTTC	CASSPGTGRSHEQYF
NA	NA	TRBV29-1	TRBJ1-4	TGCAGTGTCGGGGGTTCCTACAATGAAAAACTGTTTTTT	CSVGGSYNEKLFF
few	TRBD2	TRBV6-5	TRBJ2-7	TGTGCCAGCAGTTACTCTGCGGGGGAGGCCTACGAGCAGTACTTC	CASSYSAGEAYEQYF
NA	NA	TRBV9	TRBJ2-1	TGTGCCAGCAGCCCCGGGCCTCCCCTCTCGATCCCTGAGCAGTTCTTC	CASSPGPPLSIPEQFF
few	NA	TRBV25-1	TRBJ1-2	TGTGCCAGCAGTGGGGGAGCAGGGGTGGACTATGGCTACACCTTC	CASSGGAGVDYGYTF
few	TRBD1	TRBV6-2/TRBV6-3	TRBJ2-3	TGTGCCAGCAGTTCTTTCGACAGGGCCAACACAGATACGCAGTATTTT	CASSSFDRANTDTQYF
NA	NA	TRBV27	TRBJ1-1	TGTGCCAGCAGTTTATGGGGGAAGGCTTTCTTT	CASSLWGKAFF
NA	TRBD1	TRBV20-1	TRBJ1-2	TGCAGTGCTACGGACAGGGAGTCCTATGGCTACACCTTC	CSATDRESYGYTF
few	NA	TRBV19	TRBJ1-5	TGTGCCAGTAGTATGAACGGGGAGGCTCAGCCCCAGCATTTT	CASSMNGEAQPQHF
NA	NA	TRBV9	TRBJ2-3	TGTGCCAGCAGCCCTCGAGCCAGCGCAGGGACCATCACAGATACGCAGTATTTT	CASSPRASAGTITDTQYF
many	NA	TRBV11-3	TRBJ2-7	TGTGCCAGCAGCTTCTCGGACAGCTACGAGCAGTACTTC	CASSFSDSYEQYF
few	TRBD1	TRBV30	TRBJ2-7	TGTGCCTGGAGCATCCGGGACAGACCCTCCTACGAGCAGTACTTC	CAWSIRDRPSYEQYF
many	NA	TRBV5-1	TRBJ2-7	TGCGCCAGCAGCCCCGGGACGTTAACCTACGAGCAGTACTTC	CASSPGTLTYEQYF
few	NA	TRBV27	TRBJ1-6	TGTGCCAGCAGTCTAGCAGGGCTCTCCTATAATTCACCCCTCCACTTT	CASSLAGLSYNSPLHF
NA	NA	TRBV27	TRBJ2-1	TGTGCCAGCAGTTTGTTGAGTGGGGCCTACAATGAGCAGTTCTTC	CASSLLSGAYNEQFF
NA	TRBD2	TRBV14	TRBJ2-5	TGTGCCAGCAGCCACAGACTAGCTGTTGGAGAGACCCAGTACTTC	CASSHRLAVGETQYF
few	TRBD1	TRBV9	TRBJ2-7	TGTGCCAGCAGCGTACAGGGACAGGGGACTGGCGAGCAGTACTTC	CASSVQGQGTGEQYF
few	NA	TRBV10-1	TRBJ1-1	TGCGCCAGCAGTGGTCAGAAGGACACTGAAGCTTTCTTT	CASSGQKDTEAFF
many	TRBD1	TRBV6-1	TRBJ1-3	TGTGCCAGCAGGCCGCAACGACTCAGGGGGGGTGAGGCTGGAAACACCATATATTTT	CASRPQRLRGGEAGNTIYF
many	NA	TRBV3-1	TRBJ2-7	TGTGCCAGCAGCCAGGACCCTATTGGGGCCTCCTACGAGCAGTACTTC	CASSQDPIGASYEQYF
NA	NA	TRBV7-8	TRBJ1-1	TGTGCCAGCACCATAAGGACGGAAACCACTGAAGCTTTCTTT	CASTIRTETTEAFF
few	NA	TRBV3-1	TRBJ1-1	TGTGCCAGCAGCCAAGATCTCCAGCCTGAAGCTTTCTTT	CASSQDLQPEAFF
few	NA	TRBV11-2	TRBJ1-6	TGTGCCAGCAGCTTAGATTGGGGACAAATACACTTT	CASSLDWGQIHF
NA	NA	TRBV19	TRBJ1-5	TGTGCCAGTAGTATGGTAATCGAGGGAGGTACCCAGCATTTT	CASSMVIEGGTQHF
few	TRBD1	TRBV19	TRBJ1-1	TGTGCCAGTAGTATAAGGTCAGGGGGCACTGAAGCTTTCTTT	CASSIRSGGTEAFF
once	NA	TRBV6-5	TRBJ2-7	TGTGCCAGCAGTTATCAATACGAGCAGTGCTTC	CASSYQYEQCF
few	TRBD1	TRBV14	TRBJ2-5	TGTGCCAGCAGCCACCTACAGGGGGAAGAGACCCAGTACTTC	CASSHLQGEETQYF
NA	TRBD1	TRBV5-1	TRBJ1-5	TGCGCCAGCAGCCCGGAGGGACAGGGTTATAGCAATCAGCCCCAGCATTTT	CASSPEGQGYSNQPQHF
few	TRBD2	TRBV9	TRBJ2-1	TGTGCCAGCAGCAAAGGTCCAGCGGGGAACTCCTACAATGAGCAGTTCTTC	CASSKGPAGNSYNEQFF